This T cell receptor beta chain was retrieved from a study of CD8 T cells in ankylosing spondylitis. Germline lookup yields CDR1 KGHDR and CDR2 SFDVKD. CDR3 length: 18 amino acids. General study findings and limits: A TCR beta motif of roughly 8 highly homologous variants seemed to mark ankylosing spondylitis blood.

Note on this clonotype: Its specificity is not known.

MiXCR, applied by TCRdb to the 5' RACE reads, yields one record per CDR3 protein. The table records some 140,000 distinct CDR3 sequences, roughly 18% of them present only once. This rearrangement joins TRBV24-1 to TRBJ2-3, with D possibly TRBD1 on 6 matching bases. Judging by the DNA end, TRBJ1-5 fits better; the J call may be wrong. The sequenced sample consisted of blood, either unsorted or a sorted T cell fraction (not recorded which). This TCR was sampled from a male donor with ankylosing spondylitis. CDR3 residues: CATSDPLDRFSPTDTQHF. The CDR3 nucleotides are TGTGCCACCAGTGATCCTCTCGACAGGTTTAGTCCCACAGATACGCAGCATTTT.